This entry lists 18 T cell receptor beta chains sequenced from one sample in a study of blood T cell repertoires in COVID-19. Sequenced by immunoSEQ multiplex PCR; TCRdb stores in-frame clones only, minus some. The repertoire consists of roughly 70,000 clones, with around 92% occurring once and the leading ten covering approximately 14%. The sample comprised peripheral blood. The receptors shown here come from a human donor with active COVID-19. The donor label of this sample is uncertain.

This clone was seen just once. The V and J genes are TRBV9 and TRBJ2-3; weak D call: TRBD2 (5 bases). The CDR3 is made up of 15 amino acids. From germline, CDR1 is SGDLS and CDR2 YYNGEE. Trimming left V 0 bases short and J 1 base short, with 9 bases between. CDR3 amino acids: CASSVDGAGTDTQYF. The CDR3 DNA reads as TGTGCCAGCAGCGTAGATGGAGCGGGCACAGATACGCAGTATTTT. The full variable domain, rest sourced from reference TRBV9 and TRBJ2-3, is DSGVTQTPKHLITATGQRVTLRCSPRSGDLSVYWYQQSLDQGLQFLIQYYNGEERAKGNILERFSAQQFPDLHSELNLSSLELGDSALYFCASSVDGAGTDTQYFGPGTRLTVL.

This chain uses TRBV30 with TRBJ2-1, with D uncertain. Trimming shortened V by 2 bases and J by 7 bases, and 12 bases separated the two germline ends. The germline V gene encodes CDR1 GTSNPN and CDR2 SVGIG (reference sequence). This CDR3 is 13 amino acids long. The CDR3 spells CAWSPRVENEQFF. CDR3 sequence (DNA): TGTGCCTGGAGTCCCCGAGTCGAAAATGAGCAGTTCTTC.

J is TRBJ1-1 and V is TRBV28, with unresolved D. This CDR3 spans 12 amino acids. Per the germline V gene, CDR1 is MDHEN and CDR2 is SYDVKM. The ends were cut back, 6 bases at V and 1 base at J, with 6 bases in the middle. CDR3 loop: CASSSKNTEAFF. The CDR3 region has the DNA TGTGCCAGCAGCAGTAAGAACACTGAAGCTTTCTTT.

The rearrangement uses TRBV7-9 and TRBJ1-1; the match to TRBD1 covers 8 bases. Germline V gene lookup returns CDR1 SEHNR and CDR2 FQNEAQ (reference sequence). The CDR3 length is 13 residues. V trimming: 7 bases; J trimming: 7 bases; junction bases outside the gene matches: 8. CDR3 loop: CASNKDRVDEAFF. The CDR3, as DNA: TGTGCCAGCAACAAGGACAGGGTAGATGAAGCTTTCTTT.

This rearrangement joins TRBV4-3 to TRBJ2-1; D gene ambiguous. The ends were cut back, 1 base at V and 4 bases at J, with 8 bases in the middle. Germline CDR1 LGHNA, CDR2 YSLEER. This CDR3 region has 14 residues. For the CDR3, the DNA is TGCGCCAGCAGCCAAGGGCTAGAGTACAATGAGCAGTTCTTC. The encoded protein is CASSQGLEYNEQFF.

The chain employs TRBV4-3 and TRBJ1-1, with D possibly TRBD1 on 5 matching bases. Germline lookup yields CDR1 LGHNA and CDR2 YSLEER. This CDR3 has 13 amino acids. Trimming stripped 0 bases from V and 11 bases from J, with 13 bases between. The CDR3 reads CASSQDLRGEAFF. The DNA of the CDR3 is TGCGCCAGCAGCCAAGATCTGCGGGGGGAGGCTTTCTTT.

The rearrangement links TRBV25-1 to TRBJ2-1; possible D gene TRBD2, 6 bases. The CDR3 consists of 15 residues. CDR1 is MGHDK and CDR2 is SYGVNS in the germline V gene. With 7 bases removed from V and 9 bases from J, the gap between germline ends came to 22 bases. The CDR3 here is CASTPGGLAAGEQFF. Here the CDR3 DNA reads TGTGCCAGCACCCCCGGAGGGCTAGCTGCGGGTGAGCAGTTCTTC.

The chain is built from TRBV27 and TRBJ2-2; 11 bases align to TRBD2. The CDR3 extends over 20 amino acids. With 1 base clipped from V and 1 base from J, the junction kept 11 bases outside the gene matches. From germline, CDR1 is MNHEY and CDR2 SMNVEV (reference sequence). This CDR3 reads CASSLYPPSGRQRNTGELFF. Here the CDR3 DNA reads TGTGCCAGCAGTTTATACCCCCCTAGCGGGAGGCAGAGGAACACCGGGGAGCTGTTTTTT.

V and J are TRBV5-4 and TRBJ1-5, with D tentatively TRBD1 (6 bases). Trimming shortened V by 2 bases and J by 6 bases, and 12 bases separated the two germline ends. Germline V gene data show CDR1 as SGHNT and CDR2 as YYREEE (reference sequence). The CDR3 spans 14 residues. The CDR3 DNA sequence: TGTGCCAGCAGCTTCCAGGGGAGTAGTCAGCCCCAGCATTTT. It encodes CASSFQGSSQPQHF.

As for this clone: The sample contains more than one DNA sequence encoding this CDR3. The genes are TRBV6-2 or TRBV6-3 and TRBJ2-2; the D gene is possibly TRBD2 (6 bases). The CDR3 covers 15 residues. Per the germline V gene, CDR1 is MNHEY and CDR2 is SVGEGT. V was cut by 4 bases and J by 0 bases, with 9 bases left in between. The CDR3 sequence: CASSLGGANTGELFF. CDR3 nucleotide sequence: TGTGCCAGCAGTTTAGGCGGGGCGAACACCGGGGAGCTGTTTTTT.

The V and J genes are TRBV18 and TRBJ2-7; 9 positions agree with TRBD1. V lost 3 bases and J lost 1; bases outside the gene matches: 4. The CDR3 contains 15 residues. CDR1 KGHSH and CDR2 LQKENI come from the germline V gene. The CDR3 nucleotides are TGTGCCAGCTCACCGGGACAGGGTATATCCTACGAGCAGTACTTC. Translating gives CASSPGQGISYEQYF.

The J gene is TRBJ2-5, the V gene TRBV25-1; tentative D call: TRBD1 (5 bases). The V gene's germline CDR1 is MGHDK and CDR2 SYGVNS. V lost 3 bases to trimming and J lost 1 base, with 12 bases between them. This CDR3 has 15 amino acids. The CDR3 coding sequence is TGTGCCAGCAGTGAGTCTGGGGCACTCCAAGAGACCCAGTACTTC. Amino acids: CASSESGALQETQYF.

The chain combines TRBV5-1 with TRBJ2-1, with 7 bases fitting TRBD2. The CDR3 sequence is 15 residues long. J gave up 8 bases and V 0 bases, and 8 bases lay outside the gene matches. CDR1 and CDR2 from the germline V gene are SGHRS and YFSETQ. The CDR3 sequence is CASSLAGLVVHEQFF. The CDR3 bases are TGCGCCAGCAGCTTGGCCGGACTAGTTGTCCATGAGCAGTTCTTC.

This chain joins TRBV9 and TRBJ2-1; 7 bases map to TRBD2. J lost 0 bases, V lost 3 bases, and 9 bases had no gene match. This CDR3 contains 17 residues. Germline V lookup: CDR1 SGDLS, CDR2 YYNGEE. As DNA, the CDR3 is TGTGCCAGCAGCGAGAGGGCTAGCGGAAGCTCCTACAATGAGCAGTTCTTC. Protein: CASSERASGSSYNEQFF.

The V gene is TRBV7-2, the J gene TRBJ1-2; 7 nucleotides line up with TRBD1. CDR3 size: 16 residues. Looked up from germline, CDR1 is SGHTA and CDR2 is FQGNSA. The V and J ends lost 5 bases and 0 bases, in that order; junction bases with no gene match: 9. This CDR3 is CASSLRQGSANYGYTF. CDR3 nucleotides: TGTGCCAGCAGCCTGCGACAGGGAAGCGCTAACTATGGCTACACCTTC.

This chain connects TRBV10-1 to TRBJ2-3; 8 nucleotides align to TRBD2. CDR1 is WNHNN, CDR2 SYGVQD, per germline (reference sequence). The CDR3 is 15 residues long. Trimming at V came to 2 bases and at J to 4 bases, leaving 5 bases not matched to a gene. The CDR3 here is CASSESGSGADTQYF. The DNA of the CDR3 is TGCGCCAGCAGTGAGAGCGGGAGTGGGGCAGATACGCAGTATTTT.

This rearrangement joins TRBV28 to TRBJ2-3, with 13 bases fitting TRBD2. The CDR3 has 15 amino acids. Germline CDR1 is MDHEN and CDR2 is SYDVKM. J lost 5 bases, V lost 3 bases, and 2 bases had no gene match. CDR3 region: CASSFTSGREDTQYF. The CDR3 DNA follows: TGTGCCAGCAGTTTCACTAGCGGGAGGGAAGATACGCAGTATTTT.

This chain joins TRBV12-3 or TRBV12-4 and TRBJ2-5; a weak D match, TRBD1 (5 bases). The CDR3 length is 13 residues. V gave up 3 bases and J gave up 1 base, with 6 bases separating them. The DNA of the CDR3 is TGTGCCAGCAGTTTTAGGGGCCAAGAGACCCAGTACTTC. It specifies CASSFRGQETQYF.